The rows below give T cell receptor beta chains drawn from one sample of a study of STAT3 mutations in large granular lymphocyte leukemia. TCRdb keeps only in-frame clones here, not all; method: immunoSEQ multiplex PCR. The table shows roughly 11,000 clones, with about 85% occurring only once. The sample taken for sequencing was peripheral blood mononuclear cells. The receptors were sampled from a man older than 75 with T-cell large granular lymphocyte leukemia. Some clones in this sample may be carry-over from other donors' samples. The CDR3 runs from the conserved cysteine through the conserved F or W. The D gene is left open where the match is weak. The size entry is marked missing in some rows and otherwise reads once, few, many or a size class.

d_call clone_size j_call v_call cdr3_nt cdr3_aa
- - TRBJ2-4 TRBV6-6 TGTGCCAGCAGTTACTTAGGGTCGAGTAGTTCCACTCAGTACTTC CASSYLGSSSSTQYF
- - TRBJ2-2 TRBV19 TGTGCCAGTAGTCACAGGTTTCCCCCAACGGACACCGGGGAGCTGTTTTTT CASSHRFPPTDTGELFF
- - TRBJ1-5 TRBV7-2 TGTGCCAGCAGTCAATTCGGAGTCGGGGGGAGCAATCAGCCCCAGCATTTT CASSQFGVGGSNQPQHF
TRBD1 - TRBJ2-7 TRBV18 TGTGCCAGCTCACCACGGCAGGGGGTTTACGAGCAGTACTTC CASSPRQGVYEQYF
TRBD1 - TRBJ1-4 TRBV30 TGTGCCTGGAACCCTGGGAGGGACAGGCCGAATGAAAAACTGTTTTTT CAWNPGRDRPNEKLFF
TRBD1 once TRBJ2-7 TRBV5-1 TGCGCCAGCAGCTTGTTTACAGGGGCCTACGAGCAGTACTTC CASSLFTGAYEQYF
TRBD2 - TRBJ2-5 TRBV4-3 TGCGCCAGCAGCCCGGGGGGAGGGTTGGAGACCCAGTACTTC CASSPGGGLETQYF
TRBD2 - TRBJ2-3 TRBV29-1 TGCAGCGTTGAGGGACTAGCTGACTCCGAGGGGTATTTT CSVEGLADSEGYF
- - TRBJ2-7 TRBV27 TGTGCCAGCAGTTTCGGTAGGTACGAGCAGTACTTC CASSFGRYEQYF
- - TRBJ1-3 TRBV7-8 TGTGCCAGCATGCGGAGCTCTGGAAACACCATATATTTT CASMRSSGNTIYF
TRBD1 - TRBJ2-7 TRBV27 TGTGCCAGCAGGCCGGGGACAGGGACGAACGAGCAGTACTTC CASRPGTGTNEQYF
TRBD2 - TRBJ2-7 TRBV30 TGTGCCTGGATAAAGACTAGCGGTTCCTACGAGCAGTACTTC CAWIKTSGSYEQYF
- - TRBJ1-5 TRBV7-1 TGTGCCAGCAGCTTAGAGGGAATCCAGCCCCAGCATTTT CASSLEGIQPQHF
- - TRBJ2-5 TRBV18 TGTGCCAGCTCACCTAACCGACCAGGGAAAGAGACCCAGTACTTC CASSPNRPGKETQYF
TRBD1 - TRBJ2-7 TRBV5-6 TGTGCCAGCAGCTTCGCTGGACAGGGGGCCTACGAGCAGTACTTC CASSFAGQGAYEQYF
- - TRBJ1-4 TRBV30 TGTGCCTGGAGTGTTCGTGAAAAACTGTTTTTT CAWSVREKLFF
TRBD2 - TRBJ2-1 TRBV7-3 TGTGCCAGCAGCCTCTCCCAGCGGGGGGAGCAGTTCTTC CASSLSQRGEQFF
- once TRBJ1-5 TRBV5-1 TGCGCCAGCAGCTTGTGGGGTTATAGCAATCAGCCCCAGCATTTT CASSLWGYSNQPQHF
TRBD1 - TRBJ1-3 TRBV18 TGTGCCAGCTCACCACCGGTTCAAGGGGGCCTTGGAAACACCATATATTTT CASSPPVQGGLGNTIYF
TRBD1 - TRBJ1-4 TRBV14 TGTGCCAGCAGCCAAGGGACAGGGTGGAAACTGTTTTTT CASSQGTGWKLFF
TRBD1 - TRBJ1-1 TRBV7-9 TGTGCCAGCAGCTCCTGGACAGGGGGCATGAACACTGAAGCTTTCTTT CASSSWTGGMNTEAFF
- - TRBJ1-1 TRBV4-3 TGCGCCAGCAGCCAAGGGTCGCAGGGGTTAGTGAACACTGAAGCTTTCTTT CASSQGSQGLVNTEAFF
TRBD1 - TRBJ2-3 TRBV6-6 TGTGCCAGCAGTTATTGGGACAGCCGCACAGATACGCAGTATTTT CASSYWDSRTDTQYF
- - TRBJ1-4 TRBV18 TGTGCCAGCTCACCACCAGGGCCGGGGGGCGAAAAACTGTTTTTT CASSPPGPGGEKLFF
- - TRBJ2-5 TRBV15 TGTGCCACCAGCAGGAGGGTTACGTGGGAGACCCAGTACTTC CATSRRVTWETQYF
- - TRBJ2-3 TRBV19 TGTGCCAGTAGTTACACAAGCACAGATACGCAGTATTTT CASSYTSTDTQYF